Following are 10 T cell receptor beta chains from one sample sequenced in a study of cytomegalovirus exposure and HLA in healthy donors. The study ran its PCR with 60 Vbeta and 13 Jbeta primers. Profiling relied on immunoSEQ multiplex PCR, and the TCRdb table lists in-frame clones only, not all of them. The table shows more than 80,000 clones, with 63% occurring only once. The sample comprised PBMCs. Receptors were obtained from a woman between 40 and 55 years old in good health and CMV-seropositive.

The genes are TRBV7-9 and TRBJ2-7; tentative D call: TRBD2 (6 bases). The CDR3 has 15 residues. V was shortened by 11 bases and J by 2 bases, with 22 bases between the two germline ends. Germline V gene data show CDR1 as SEHNR and CDR2 as FQNEAQ (reference sequence). The CDR3 coding sequence is TGTGCCGGCTCTACTAATCCGTCGGGGGCCTACGAGCAGTACTTC. This sequence encodes CAGSTNPSGAYEQYF.

The chain employs TRBV6-4 and TRBJ2-1, with TRBD2 as a possible D gene (5 bases). CDR3 length equals 14 residues. V lost 4 bases to trimming and J lost 7 bases, with 14 bases between them. Per germline, CDR1 MRHNA and CDR2 SNTAGT. CDR3: CASSVEGERNEQFF. In DNA, the CDR3 is TGTGCCAGCAGTGTAGAGGGAGAGAGGAATGAGCAGTTCTTC.

This clone was recorded a few times. The chain has TRBV14 and TRBJ2-3; D perhaps matches TRBD2 (6 bases). In germline, CDR1 is SGHDN, CDR2 FVKESK. The CDR3 loop spans 13 amino acids. V was shortened by 3 bases and J by 10 bases, with 14 bases between the two germline ends. The CDR3 region has the DNA TGTGCCAGCAGCCACGTAAGCGGCGGGGCGCAGTATTTT. This gives the protein CASSHVSGGAQYF.

This clone was found a few times. The chain employs TRBV30 and TRBJ2-7; D call uncertain. V shed 1 base and J shed 4 bases, with 8 bases lying between them. This CDR3 has 12 amino acids. From germline, CDR1 is GTSNPN and CDR2 SVGIG (reference sequence). CDR3 sequence (DNA): TGTGCCTGGAGTGGGAGTGTTTACGAGCAGTACTTC. Translation: CAWSGSVYEQYF.

The chain uses TRBV27 and TRBJ2-1; 13 bases fit TRBD2. Germline values: CDR1 MNHEY, CDR2 SMNVEV (reference sequence). This CDR3 region has 15 residues. V shed 7 bases and J 7 bases; nucleotides not matched to a gene: 7. The CDR3: CASTKGTSGVNEQFF. CDR3 in DNA: TGTGCCAGCACTAAAGGGACTAGCGGGGTTAATGAGCAGTTCTTC.

The V and J genes are TRBV28 and TRBJ1-1; no firm D call. From germline, CDR1 is MDHEN and CDR2 SYDVKM. Trimming cost V 10 bases and J 5 bases, with 8 bases left between them. CDR3 length equals 10 residues. The CDR3 region has the DNA TGTGCCACCACAGCAACTGAAGCTTTCTTT. This encodes CATTATEAFF.

The V call is TRBV5-8, the J call TRBJ2-2, with D unclear. The V and J ends lost 1 base and 5 bases respectively, with 9 bases between them. The CDR3 covers 14 residues. The germline V gene has CDR1 SGHTS and CDR2 YDEGEE. The CDR3 bases are TGTGCCAGCAGCTTGTCCGTGTATACCGGGGAGCTGTTTTTT. Translating it yields CASSLSVYTGELFF.

In this sample, this clone turned up once. The genes are TRBV6-1 and TRBJ2-7; 8 bases align to TRBD1. Germline loops: CDR1 MNHNS, CDR2 SASEGT. Trimming cost V 3 bases and J 6 bases; bases outside gene matches: 7. The CDR3 consists of 14 residues. CDR3 in DNA: TGTGCCAGCAGTGAGTACCGGGACAGGAGCGAGCAGTACTTC. Protein: CASSEYRDRSEQYF.

The V call is TRBV5-1, the J call TRBJ2-3, with a tentative D call TRBD2 (6 bases). CDR1 SGHRS and CDR2 YFSETQ come from the germline V gene. The CDR3 has 14 residues. The germline V and J ends were trimmed by 2 bases and 5 bases, with 12 bases remaining between them. DNA for the CDR3: TGCGCCAGCAGCTTTACTAGCCCCGAAGATACGCAGTATTTT. As protein: CASSFTSPEDTQYF.

This chain connects TRBV6-5 to TRBJ2-1, with 7 bases matching TRBD1. The V gene's germline CDR1 is MNHEY and CDR2 SVGAGI. The ends lost 5 bases at V and 8 bases at J; junction bases unmatched: 12. The CDR3 loop spans 15 amino acids. The CDR3 DNA reads as TGTGCCAGCAGTCTGGCACAGGGGTATGGGGATGAGCAGTTCTTC. Amino acid sequence: CASSLAQGYGDEQFF.